This TCR beta chain was sequenced during a study of shared clonotypes between healthy human individuals. Assay: immunoSEQ multiplex PCR; the TCRdb copy retains only in-frame clones and omits some. Among about 2.3 million clones listed, just over 90% were seen once. Germline values: CDR1 WSHSY, CDR2 SAAADI. CDR3 size: 16 residues. The ends were cut back, 3 bases at V and 1 base at J, with 15 bases in the middle. J is TRBJ1-2 and V is TRBV10-2; D remains unclear. Sequencing input: naive CD4+ T cells from PBMCs. Stated subset: CD45RA+ positively selected. This clonotype was sampled from a man in his late teens or twenties in good health. Some clones in this sample may be carry-over from other donors' samples. CDR3 sequence: CASSEFGPMLNYGYTF. The CDR3 DNA is TGCGCCAGCAGTGAATTTGGACCGATGCTTAACTATGGCTACACCTTC.